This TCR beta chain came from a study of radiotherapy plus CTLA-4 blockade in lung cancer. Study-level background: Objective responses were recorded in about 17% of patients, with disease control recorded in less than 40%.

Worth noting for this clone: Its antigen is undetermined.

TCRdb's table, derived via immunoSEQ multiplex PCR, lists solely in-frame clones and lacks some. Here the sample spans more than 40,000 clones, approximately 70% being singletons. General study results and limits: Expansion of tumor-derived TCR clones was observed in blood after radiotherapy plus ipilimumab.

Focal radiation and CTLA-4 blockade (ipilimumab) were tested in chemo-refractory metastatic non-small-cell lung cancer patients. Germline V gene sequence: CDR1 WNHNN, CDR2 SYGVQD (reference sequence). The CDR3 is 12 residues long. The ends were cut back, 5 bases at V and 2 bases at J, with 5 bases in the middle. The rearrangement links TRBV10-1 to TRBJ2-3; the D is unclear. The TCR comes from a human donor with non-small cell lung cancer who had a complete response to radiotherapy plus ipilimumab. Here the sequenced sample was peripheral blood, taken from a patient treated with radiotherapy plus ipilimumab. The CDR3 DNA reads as TGCGCCAGCAGTTCCTACACAGATACGCAGTATTTT. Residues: CASSSYTDTQYF.